Presented here are 30 T cell receptor beta chains from one specimen sequenced in a study of beta chain features in type 1 diabetes. All of the isolated RNA was reverse transcribed, so expressed TCRB transcripts were sequenced. The method was immunoSEQ multiplex PCR; TCRdb's version includes in-frame clones alone and lacks a portion of them. The data show 95,000 to 150,000 clones, roughly 17% seen once. These TCRs' antigens remain unknown. Findings and caveats of the study: Within each of all four CD4+ subsets, Type 1 diabetes patients had TCRB CDR3s that were moderately but significantly shorter.

The sequenced sample was central memory CD4+ T cells from blood. All receptors come from a man between 18 and 29 years old with type 1 diabetes.

This chain joins TRBV29-1 and TRBJ2-3; D not certain. This CDR3 region has 16 residues. Germline V CDR1 and CDR2: SQVTM, ANQGSEA. V lost 3 bases and J lost 0, with 16 bases in between. In DNA form, the CDR3 reads TGCAGCGTTGATTCTGCGTCCGGCTCTAGCACAGATACGCAGTATTTT. Protein sequence: CSVDSASGSSTDTQYF.

The rearrangement uses TRBV13 and TRBJ2-1; D may correspond to TRBD1 or TRBD2 (5 bases each). V lost 8 bases and J 3 bases, leaving 11 bases between the germline ends. The CDR3 runs to 13 residues. Germline loops: CDR1 PRHDT, CDR2 FYEKMQ (reference sequence). The CDR3 reads CASGAGSYNEQFF. In nucleotides, the CDR3 is TGTGCCAGCGGGGCAGGGAGCTACAATGAGCAGTTCTTC.

This chain joins TRBV19 and TRBJ2-1; a weak D match, TRBD1 (6 bases). The CDR3 extends over 13 amino acids. V was pared by 5 bases and J by 9 bases, with 14 bases between. Germline assignment: CDR1 LNHDA and CDR2 SQIVND (reference sequence). DNA for the CDR3: TGTGCCAGTAGTGACCAAGGGGGTACTGAGCAGTTCTTC. Its translation is CASSDQGGTEQFF.

In its sample, this clone was seen a few times. The genes are TRBV4-2 and TRBJ2-7; tentative D call: TRBD2 (6 bases). This CDR3 region has 13 residues. The ends were cut back, 1 base at V and 6 bases at J, with 10 bases in the middle. CDR1 is LGHNA, CDR2 YNFKEQ, per germline. CDR3 sequence: CASSQALASEQYF. The DNA of the CDR3 is TGTGCCAGCAGCCAAGCACTAGCCTCCGAGCAGTACTTC.

The chain employs TRBV27 and TRBJ2-5; D may match TRBD1 or TRBD2 (5 bases each). Between the trimmed V and J ends, which lost 9 bases and 5 bases, there was a span of 13 bases. CDR1 is MNHEY and CDR2 is SMNVEV in the germline V gene (reference sequence). The CDR3 runs to 12 residues. The CDR3 nucleotides are TGTGCCAGTAGAGGGGTGACCGAGACCCAGTACTTC. Translating gives CASRGVTETQYF.

The genes are TRBV6-1 and TRBJ2-7; 8 nucleotides align to TRBD2. The CDR3 totals 15 residues. V lost 6 bases to trimming and J lost 1 base; unmatched junction nucleotides: 8. Germline CDR1 MNHNS, CDR2 SASEGT. CDR3 amino acids: CASSSGTSFSYEQYF. The CDR3 nucleotides are TGTGCCAGCAGCTCCGGGACTAGTTTTTCCTACGAGCAGTACTTC.

The sample holds a few counts of this clone. The chain uses TRBV10-1 and TRBJ2-4; 7 nucleotides line up with TRBD2. This CDR3 region has 15 residues. Germline V lookup: CDR1 WNHNN, CDR2 SYGVQD (reference sequence). The junction had 5 bases not matched to a gene; V was cut back by 3 bases and J by 3 bases. The CDR3 DNA is TGCGCCAGCAGTGACAATCGCGGGGGCAAAAACATTCAGTACTTC. Translated: CASSDNRGGKNIQYF.

This clone showed up just a few times. The chain couples TRBV11-3 to TRBJ1-1; D might be TRBD1 (6 bases). Between the trimmed V and J ends, which lost 5 bases and 1 base, there was a span of 11 bases. The CDR3 has 14 residues. CDR1 and CDR2 from the germline V gene are SGHNT and YENEEA. CDR3 residues: CASSPAGQNTEAFF. Here the CDR3 DNA reads TGTGCCAGCAGCCCGGCGGGACAGAACACTGAAGCTTTCTTT.

The rearrangement uses TRBV19 and TRBJ2-2; D gene ambiguous. Germline V gene sequence: CDR1 LNHDA, CDR2 SQIVND (reference sequence). The CDR3 contains 13 residues. Trimming stripped 6 bases from V and 0 bases from J, with 5 bases between. The CDR3 loop reads CASSVSNTGELFF. The CDR3 coding sequence is TGTGCCAGTAGCGTGTCGAACACCGGGGAGCTGTTTTTT. Supplemented by reference TRBV19 and TRBJ2-2, the full variable domain reads DGGITQSPKYLFRKEGQNVTLSCEQNLNHDAMYWYRQDPGQGLRLIYYSQIVNDFQKGDIAEGYSVSREKKESFPLTVTSAQKNPTAFYLCASSVSNTGELFFGEGSRLTVL.

The chain joins TRBV29-1 to TRBJ2-5, with TRBD2 identical over 7 bases. V lost 3 bases to trimming and J lost 4 bases; unmatched junction nucleotides: 2. CDR3 length equals 12 residues. Germline loops: CDR1 SQVTM, CDR2 ANQGSEA. The CDR3 loop reads CSVEVAGETQYF. In DNA, the CDR3 is TGCAGCGTTGAGGTAGCGGGAGAGACCCAGTACTTC.

This clone has a handful of counts. This sequence joins TRBV7-2 and TRBJ2-1, with TRBD2 identical over 12 bases. The CDR3 sequence is 15 residues long. V lost 5 bases to trimming and J lost 5 bases; unmatched junction nucleotides: 4. Germline CDR1 is SGHTA and CDR2 is FQGNSA. The CDR3 DNA reads as TGTGCCAGCAGCCTCCGGACTAGCGGGAACAATGAGCAGTTCTTC. It is translated as CASSLRTSGNNEQFF.

This clone was observed a handful of times. The chain uses TRBV7-6 and TRBJ1-1; a possible D gene is TRBD1 (5 bases). From germline, CDR1 is SGHVS and CDR2 FNYEAQ. Trimming shortened V by 4 bases and J by 8 bases, and 14 bases separated the two germline ends. This CDR3 has 13 residues. The DNA for the CDR3 is TGTGCCAGCAGCTCGCAGCCTGACAGCGAAGCTTTCTTT. Its protein product is CASSSQPDSEAFF.

The J gene is TRBJ1-5, the V gene TRBV28; D is unresolved. From germline, CDR1 is MDHEN and CDR2 SYDVKM. CDR3 length equals 13 residues. V shed 6 bases and J shed 6 bases, with 12 bases lying between them. CDR3: CASRPPPAQPQHF. Here the CDR3 DNA reads TGTGCCAGCAGGCCACCACCGGCTCAGCCCCAGCATTTT. The full variable domain, with the rest looked up from reference TRBV28 and TRBJ1-5, is DVKVTQSSRYLVKRTGEKVFLECVQDMDHENMFWYRQDPGLGLRLIYFSYDVKMKEKGDIPEGYSVSREKKERFSLILESASTNQTSMYLCASRPPPAQPQHFGDGTRLSIL.

V and J are TRBV9 and TRBJ2-7; 9 positions match TRBD2. The length of the CDR3 is 16 residues. Germline V gene lookup returns CDR1 SGDLS and CDR2 YYNGEE. The J segment lost 5 bases and the V segment lost 0 bases, leaving 9 bases of the junction unmatched. The CDR3 is CASSVATQSGRNEQYF. In nucleotides, the CDR3 is TGTGCCAGCAGCGTAGCTACTCAGAGCGGGAGGAACGAGCAGTACTTC.

As for this clone: This CDR3 is also generated by other DNA sequences in the sample. This chain uses TRBV29-1 with TRBJ2-7, with D hard to call. The germline CDR1 and CDR2 sequences are SQVTM and ANQGSEA. CDR3 size: 12 residues. The V gene lost 3 bases and the J gene lost 2 bases, with 8 bases spanning the gap. CDR3 amino acids: CSVEGLAYEQYF. The CDR3 region has the DNA TGCAGCGTTGAGGGTCTTGCCTACGAGCAGTACTTC.

This clone came up a few times. The chain recombines TRBV10-3 with TRBJ2-1, with D possibly being TRBD1 (6 bases). Trimming stripped 1 base from V and 5 bases from J, with 9 bases between. CDR3 length: 14 residues. CDR1 ENHRY and CDR2 SYGVKD come from the germline V gene. The CDR3 nucleotides read TGTGCCATCAGTGAGTTGGGGGCTAACAATGAGCAGTTCTTC. This encodes CAISELGANNEQFF.

DNA for the CDR3: TGTGCCAGCAGCCCTAGCGGGGATAGCGGGGTCTACGAGCAGTACTTC. Amino acids: CASSPSGDSGVYEQYF. J is TRBJ2-7 and V is TRBV7-6, with TRBD2 matching 9 bases. The V and J ends lost 5 bases and 3 bases, in that order; junction bases with no gene match: 11. Germline V gene data show CDR1 as SGHVS and CDR2 as FNYEAQ. This CDR3 contains 16 residues.

This clone has a handful of counts. The chain carries TRBV4-2 and TRBJ2-5; unclear D gene. The ends were cut back, 1 base at V and 4 bases at J, with 10 bases in the middle. The length of the CDR3 is 14 residues. In germline, CDR1 is LGHNA, CDR2 YNFKEQ. This CDR3 is CASSQASFGETQYF. CDR3 in DNA: TGTGCCAGCAGCCAAGCTTCCTTCGGAGAGACCCAGTACTTC.

By sample fraction, this clone is medium-sized. The V and J genes are TRBV20-1 and TRBJ1-1; D unclear. CDR3 size: 10 residues. Per germline, CDR1 DFQATT and CDR2 SNEGSKA (reference sequence). The ends were cut back, 5 bases at V and 11 bases at J, with 12 bases in the middle. CDR3: CSAAFGKAFF. As DNA, the CDR3 is TGCAGTGCTGCCTTTGGAAAGGCTTTCTTT.

Many counts were recorded for this clone. The chain uses TRBV6-1 and TRBJ2-5; D is perhaps TRBD1 (5 bases). Per the germline V gene, CDR1 is MNHNS and CDR2 is SASEGT. This CDR3 comprises 14 residues. The ends were cut back, 6 bases at V and 2 bases at J, with 13 bases in the middle. Here the CDR3 reads CASRTLTAQETQYF. CDR3 DNA sequence: TGTGCCAGCAGAACACTGACAGCGCAAGAGACCCAGTACTTC.

This clone has only a few counts. This sequence joins TRBV4-2 and TRBJ2-1; D call uncertain. V was trimmed by 5 bases and J by 8 bases, leaving 16 bases between them. CDR1 LGHNA and CDR2 YNFKEQ come from the germline V gene. The CDR3 spans 14 residues. CDR3 loop: CASSSYSMTHEQFF. The DNA for the CDR3 is TGTGCCAGCAGCTCTTATTCGATGACCCATGAGCAGTTCTTC.

The rearrangement links TRBV4-1 to TRBJ1-6, with TRBD1 identical over 7 bases. The CDR3 extends over 14 amino acids. V was pared by 4 bases and J by 9 bases, with 6 bases of the junction left unmatched. Germline V gives CDR1 MGHRA, CDR2 YSYEKL. CDR3 amino acids: CASSPTGTVSPLHF. The CDR3 nucleotides are TGCGCCAGCAGCCCGACAGGGACTGTTTCACCCCTCCACTTT.

This clone was found a few times. V and J are TRBV6-5 and TRBJ2-7, with TRBD2 matching 8 bases. Germline V CDR1 and CDR2: MNHEY, SVGAGI. The CDR3 has 16 amino acids. V lost 0 bases, J lost 4 bases, and 8 bases stayed unmatched. The CDR3 protein is CASSYSRSAGGYEQYF. For the CDR3, the DNA is TGTGCCAGCAGTTACTCGAGATCTGCGGGGGGTTACGAGCAGTACTTC.

In its sample, this clone was seen a few times. V and J are TRBV30 and TRBJ1-2, with D unclear. The CDR3 is 11 amino acids. Germline V gene lookup returns CDR1 GTSNPN and CDR2 SVGIG (reference sequence). Trimming left V 5 bases short and J 0 bases short, with 4 bases between. The CDR3 loop reads CAWYSNYGYTF. The CDR3 DNA is TGTGCCTGGTACTCTAACTATGGCTACACCTTC.

The chain recombines TRBV30 with TRBJ1-2; D not certain. CDR1 is GTSNPN and CDR2 is SVGIG in the germline V gene (reference sequence). The CDR3 is 13 residues long. Trimming took off 0 bases at V and 3 bases at J, with 8 bases between the two ends. The CDR3 region is CAWSVEEDYGYTF. The CDR3 DNA follows: TGTGCCTGGAGTGTAGAGGAAGACTATGGCTACACCTTC.

This clone was seen just once. V gene TRBV6-1 combines with J gene TRBJ2-1; tentatively, D is TRBD1 (5 bases). The CDR3 has 14 amino acids. Germline lookup yields CDR1 MNHNS and CDR2 SASEGT. The V gene lost 3 bases and the J gene lost 6 bases, with 12 bases spanning the gap. CDR3 coding DNA: TGTGCCAGCAGTGATTACGGACATGCCAATGAGCAGTTCTTC. Encoded protein: CASSDYGHANEQFF.

This clone has at least ten counts. The chain has TRBV10-3 and TRBJ2-1; possible D gene TRBD2, 6 bases. The V gene lost 4 bases and the J gene lost 7 bases, with 14 bases spanning the gap. In germline, CDR1 is ENHRY, CDR2 SYGVKD. This CDR3 has 14 amino acids. CDR3 amino acids: CAISVEGLTNEQFF. The CDR3 region has the DNA TGTGCCATCAGTGTGGAGGGCCTTACAAATGAGCAGTTCTTC.

This clone occurred a few times. The V gene is TRBV7-3, the J gene TRBJ2-4; D could derive from TRBD1 or TRBD2 (5 bases each). Trimming removed 5 bases at V and 8 bases at J, with 19 bases between. The germline V gene has CDR1 SGHTA and CDR2 FQGTGA. The CDR3 totals 15 residues. CDR3 residues: CASSLLGGAGDIQYF. The CDR3, as DNA: TGTGCCAGCAGCCTACTGGGTGGGGCGGGTGACATTCAGTACTTC.

As to this clone: This same CDR3 is encoded by further DNA sequences in the sample. The V call is TRBV20-1, the J call TRBJ2-5; D is undetermined. V was pared by 3 bases and J by 4 bases, with 6 bases between. Germline-derived CDR1 and CDR2 are DFQATT and SNEGSKA (reference sequence). The CDR3 runs to 11 residues. The CDR3 bases are TGCAGTGCTAGGCCCCTAGAGACCCAGTACTTC. As protein: CSARPLETQYF.

This clone was counted ten times or more. Other DNA sequences within the sample encode an identical CDR3. The chain is built from TRBV15 and TRBJ2-1; D is perhaps TRBD1 or TRBD2 (5 bases each). In germline, CDR1 is LNHNV, CDR2 YYDKDF (reference sequence). The CDR3 contains 14 residues. Trimming stripped 5 bases from V and 2 bases from J, with 10 bases between. The CDR3 protein is CATSRDPTYNEQFF. The DNA for the CDR3 is TGTGCCACCAGCCGGGACCCCACCTACAATGAGCAGTTCTTC.